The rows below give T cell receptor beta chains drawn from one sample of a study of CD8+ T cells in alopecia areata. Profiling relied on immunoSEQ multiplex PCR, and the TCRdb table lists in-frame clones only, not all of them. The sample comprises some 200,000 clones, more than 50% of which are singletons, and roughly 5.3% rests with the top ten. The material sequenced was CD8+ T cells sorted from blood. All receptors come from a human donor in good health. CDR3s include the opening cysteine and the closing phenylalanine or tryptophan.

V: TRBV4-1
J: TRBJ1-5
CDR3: CASSQDQKGNQPQHF

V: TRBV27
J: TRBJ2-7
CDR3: CASSLGRTSTYEQYF

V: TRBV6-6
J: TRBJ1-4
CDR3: CASREGNEKLFF

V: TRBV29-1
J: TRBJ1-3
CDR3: CSVETEGRNTIYF

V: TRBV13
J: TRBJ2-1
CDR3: CASTSRDSSSYNEQFF

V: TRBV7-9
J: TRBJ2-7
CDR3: CASSSFAGQGAEQYF

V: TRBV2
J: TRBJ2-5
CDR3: CASNYGLGEETQYF

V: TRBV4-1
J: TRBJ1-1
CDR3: CASSQDGGVTEAFF

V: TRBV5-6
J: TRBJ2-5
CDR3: CASSGASQTQYF

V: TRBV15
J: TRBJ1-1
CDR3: CATSRPTVNTEAFF

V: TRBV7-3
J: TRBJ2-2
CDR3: CASSSGQGTGELFF

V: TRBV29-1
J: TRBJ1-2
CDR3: CSVPSGYGYTF

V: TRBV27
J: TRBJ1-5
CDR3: CASRSTPVSNQPQHF

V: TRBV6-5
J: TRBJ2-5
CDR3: CASSYGVVETQYF

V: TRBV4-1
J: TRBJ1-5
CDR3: CASSPRQGDSNQPQHF

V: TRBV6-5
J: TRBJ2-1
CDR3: CASSYGLAGYNEQFF

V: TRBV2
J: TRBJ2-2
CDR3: CASNPSGGRTGELFF

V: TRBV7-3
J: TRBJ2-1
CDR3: CASSPSGGGAVNEQFF

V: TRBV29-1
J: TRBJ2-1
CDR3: CSVELSGGYNEQFF

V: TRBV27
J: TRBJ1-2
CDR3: CASSLLGGYGYTF

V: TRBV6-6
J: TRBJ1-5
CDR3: CASRVTGGNQPQHF

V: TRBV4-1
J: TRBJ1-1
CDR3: CASSQVERGWAMNTEAFF

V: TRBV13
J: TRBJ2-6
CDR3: CASSLERASGANVLTF

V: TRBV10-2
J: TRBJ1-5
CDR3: CASRERGRQPQHF

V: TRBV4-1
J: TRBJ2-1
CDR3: CASSQDFGVGGNEQFF

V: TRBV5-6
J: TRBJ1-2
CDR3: CASSLLTAWEGYTF

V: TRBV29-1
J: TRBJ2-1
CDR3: CSAVTRTYNEQFF

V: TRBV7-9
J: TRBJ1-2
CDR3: CASSSLTGSYTF

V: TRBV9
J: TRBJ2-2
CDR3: CASSPSPGGPNTGELFF

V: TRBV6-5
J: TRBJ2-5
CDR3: CASSYSTRQETQYF

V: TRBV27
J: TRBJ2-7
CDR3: CASSLYGEAYEQYF

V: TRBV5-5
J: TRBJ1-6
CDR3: CASSTSGRRDSPLHF

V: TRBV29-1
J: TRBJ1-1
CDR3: CSVRWQGGTEAFF

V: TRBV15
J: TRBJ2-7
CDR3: CATSRGTELYEQYF

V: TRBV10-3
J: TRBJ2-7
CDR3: CAISEPGGTGPYEQYF

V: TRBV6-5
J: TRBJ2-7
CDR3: CASYSFFGRAHEQYF

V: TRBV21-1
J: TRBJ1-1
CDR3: CASSKVETGATEAFF

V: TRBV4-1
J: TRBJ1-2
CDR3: CASSQAAGQGNGYTF

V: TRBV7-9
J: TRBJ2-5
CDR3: CASQRTSGVQETQYF

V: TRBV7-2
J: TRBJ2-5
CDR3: CASSQGSHRVEETQYF

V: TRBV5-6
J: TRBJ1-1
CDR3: CASSPDTRTTEAFF

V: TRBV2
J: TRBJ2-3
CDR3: CASSGVAPSTDTQYF

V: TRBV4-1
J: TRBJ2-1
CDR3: CASSPSGTRGNEQFF

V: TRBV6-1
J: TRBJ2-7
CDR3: CASSYGVSYEQYF

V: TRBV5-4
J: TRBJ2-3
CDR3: CAEQLSSTDTQYF

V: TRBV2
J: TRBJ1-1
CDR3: CASCWGLTDTEAFF

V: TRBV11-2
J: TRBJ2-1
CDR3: CASSLASYTRYYNEQFF

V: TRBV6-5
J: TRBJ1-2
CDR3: CASSYATNYGYTF